The 21 T cell receptor beta chains reported below all come from one sample, sequenced in a study of neurological immune-mediated disorders. Each CDR3 protein is one row after TCRdb ran MiXCR on the 5' RACE reads. The sample lists 65,000 to 85,000 distinct CDR3 sequences, 5.8% seen once, with approximately 7.9% in the top ten. Time point given: longitudinal time-point 2. The specimen was PBMCs. These receptors all stem from an older woman with multiple sclerosis.

This clonotype was recorded many times. This chain links TRBV29-1 with TRBJ1-4; possibly TRBD1 for D (6 bases). Trimming shortened V by 3 bases and J by 0 bases, and 11 bases separated the two germline ends. This CDR3 is 15 amino acids long. Germline CDR1 and CDR2: SQVTM and ANQGSEA. In nucleotides, the CDR3 is TGCAGCGTTGACGACGGACAGACAACTAATGAAAAACTGTTTTTT. Its protein product is CSVDDGQTTNEKLFF.

At least ten counts were recorded for this clonotype. The CDR3 protein is CASSQELKGAVSEAFF. CDR3 bases: TGTGCCAGCTCACAAGAGTTGAAGGGGGCAGTTAGTGAAGCTTTCTTT. The rearrangement joins TRBV18 to TRBJ1-1, with 7 nucleotides matching TRBD1. The ends lost 4 bases at V and 7 bases at J; junction bases unmatched: 15. Germline loops: CDR1 KGHSH, CDR2 LQKENI. The CDR3 spans 16 residues.

This clonotype was picked up many times. An end of the junction does not agree with germline; a read error may underlie this. J is TRBJ2-7 and V is TRBV4-1, with D hard to call. The CDR3 spans 13 residues. Per germline, CDR1 MGHRA and CDR2 YSYEKL. CDR3 protein: CASSQDSWRPLNF. CDR3 DNA sequence: TGCGCCAGCAGCCAAGATAGCTGGAGACCGTTAAACTTC.

This clonotype was found many times. This chain uses TRBV20-1 with TRBJ1-6; a possible D gene is TRBD1 (5 bases). The CDR3 runs to 13 residues. V lost 3 bases and J lost 5, with 8 bases in between. The germline gives CDR1 DFQATT, CDR2 SNEGSKA (reference sequence). The CDR3 spells CSASRDDNSPLHF. The CDR3 nucleotides are TGCAGTGCTAGCAGGGATGATAATTCACCCCTCCACTTT.

This clonotype was recorded many times. The chain couples TRBV25-1 to TRBJ1-2; D is undetermined. From germline, CDR1 is MGHDK and CDR2 SYGVNS. CDR3 length: 14 amino acids. V lost 7 bases, J lost 4 bases, and 16 bases lay in between. CDR3 bases: TGTGCCAGCATATTGTCCGGAAGTCCCTATGGCTACACCTTC. Protein sequence: CASILSGSPYGYTF.

This clonotype was observed a handful of times. The J gene is TRBJ2-2, the V gene TRBV6-2 or TRBV6-3, with unresolved D. V shed 5 bases and J shed 9 bases, with 10 bases lying between them. This CDR3 is built from 12 residues. The germline CDR1 and CDR2 sequences are MNHEY and SVGEGT. CDR3: CASSTSYRELFF. The CDR3 nucleotides read TGTGCCAGCAGTACATCCTACAGGGAGCTGTTTTTT.

This clonotype was detected ten times or more. This chain uses TRBV3-1 with TRBJ2-1, with 9 bases lining up with TRBD2. Germline lookup yields CDR1 LGHDT and CDR2 YNNKEL (reference sequence). CDR3 length: 16 residues. The junction had 11 bases not matched to a gene; V was cut back by 4 bases and J by 7 bases. CDR3 coding DNA: TGTGCCAGCAGCCGCCTGTGGCGGGGGGGCCTAAATGAGCAGTTCTTC. This sequence encodes CASSRLWRGGLNEQFF.

There are many counts of this clonotype. Mismatch with germline at one junction end may stem from a read error. The CDR3: CASSVATGGVMNTEAFF. In nucleotides, the CDR3 is TGTGCCAGCAGTGTAGCCACAGGGGGCGTAATGAACACTGAAGCTTTCTTT. The gene calls are TRBV12-3 or TRBV12-4 and TRBJ1-1; TRBD1 matches at 9 bases. The CDR3 is 17 amino acids.

The sample holds many counts of this clonotype. The rearrangement links TRBV29-1 to TRBJ1-4; no reliable D call. CDR1 is SQVTM, CDR2 ANQGSEA, per germline. The CDR3 runs to 10 residues. Trimming took 5 bases from V and 8 from J, leaving 6 bases between them. CDR3 sequence: CSVRSEKLFF. The CDR3, as DNA: TGCAGCGTTCGAAGCGAAAAACTGTTTTTT.

In this sample, this clonotype turned up many times. V and J are TRBV20-1 and TRBJ1-1; 8 nucleotides match TRBD1. V was clipped by 3 bases and J by 3 bases; unmatched bases: 6. From germline, CDR1 is DFQATT and CDR2 SNEGSKA (reference sequence). This CDR3 is 14 amino acids long. The CDR3 DNA sequence: TGCAGTGCTAGCCAGACAGGGGAAGACACTGAAGCTTTCTTT. Translation: CSASQTGEDTEAFF.

In its sample, this clonotype was seen many times. The V call is TRBV5-1, the J call TRBJ2-1; 8 bases are a match to TRBD2. CDR3 length: 16 residues. Germline trimming cut 3 bases from V and 3 bases from J; bases unmatched to any gene: 8. The germline V gene encodes CDR1 SGHRS and CDR2 YFSETQ. In DNA form, the CDR3 reads TGCGCCAGCAGCTCGAACCCGGGACTAGACTACAATGAGCAGTTCTTC. Protein: CASSSNPGLDYNEQFF.

There are many counts of this clonotype. The chain couples TRBV9 to TRBJ2-1; D gene unclear. Germline assignment: CDR1 SGDLS and CDR2 YYNGEE. V shed 5 bases and J shed 7 bases, with 13 bases lying between them. This CDR3 contains 13 residues. CDR3 sequence (DNA): TGTGCCAGCAGTCCTTGGGCCGAAAATGAGCAGTTCTTC. Translating it yields CASSPWAENEQFF.

DNA of the CDR3: TGTGCCAGCAGCCGAGAGGAGACAGGAGGCTACACCTTC. It yields the protein CASSREETGGYTF. The rearrangement uses TRBV4-2 and TRBJ1-2, with TRBD1 as a possible D gene (6 bases). Germline V gene sequence: CDR1 LGHNA, CDR2 YNFKEQ. The CDR3 length is 13 residues. The V end was cut by 4 bases, the J end by 8 bases, with 14 bases between.

This clonotype was observed at least ten times. The chain carries TRBV12-3 or TRBV12-4 and TRBJ2-5; D tentatively fits TRBD1 or TRBD2 (5 bases each). The CDR3 spans 15 residues. Trimming shortened V by 2 bases and J by 5 bases, and 15 bases separated the two germline ends. The CDR3 loop is CASSLIPRGEETQYF. Here the CDR3 DNA reads TGTGCCAGCAGTTTAATCCCCCGGGGCGAGGAGACCCAGTACTTC.

This clonotype has ten or more counts. The chain links TRBV3-1 to TRBJ2-7; TRBD1 matches 10 bases. CDR1 and CDR2 from the germline V gene are LGHDT and YNNKEL (reference sequence). V gave up 5 bases and J gave up 9 bases; unmatched junction bases: 4. CDR3 length: 12 amino acids. CDR3 amino acids: CASSNRDRGQYF. The CDR3 region has the DNA TGTGCCAGCAGCAACCGGGACAGGGGGCAGTACTTC.

This chain uses TRBV7-2 with TRBJ1-1, with D hard to call. The V end was cut by 6 bases, the J end by 2 bases, with 13 bases between. The germline V gene encodes CDR1 SGHTA and CDR2 FQGNSA. CDR3 length equals 14 residues. Here the CDR3 DNA reads TGTGCCAGCAGACTCGGGCATTCCAACACTGAAGCTTTCTTT. This sequence encodes CASRLGHSNTEAFF.

There are many counts of this clonotype. V is TRBV5-1 and J is TRBJ1-2, with 8 bases fitting TRBD1. Losses at the gene ends were 1 base for V and 4 bases for J; bases not matched to a gene: 9. Germline V lookup: CDR1 SGHRS, CDR2 YFSETQ. The CDR3 sequence is 16 residues long. CDR3 in amino acids: CASSLLGQGLAYGYTF. CDR3 in DNA: TGCGCCAGCAGCTTGCTTGGACAGGGCCTTGCCTATGGCTACACCTTC.

Ten or more counts support this clonotype. The chain joins TRBV20-1 to TRBJ1-5; no clear D gene. Trimming cost V 3 bases and J 0 bases, with 3 bases left between them. The length of the CDR3 is 12 residues. Germline assignment: CDR1 DFQATT and CDR2 SNEGSKA (reference sequence). The CDR3 DNA is TGCAGTGCTAGCAATAGCAATCAGCCCCAGCATTTT. Its translation is CSASNSNQPQHF.

This clonotype was seen at least ten times. The chain couples TRBV6-6 to TRBJ1-1; D remains unclear. V lost 3 bases and J lost 5, with 10 bases in between. CDR1 is MNHNY, CDR2 SVGAGI, per germline (reference sequence). This CDR3 spans 13 amino acids. For the CDR3, the DNA is TGTGCCAGCAGTTATACCCCTGGGACTGAAGCTTTCTTT. This translates into CASSYTPGTEAFF.

About this clonotype: A junction boundary mismatches the germline segment, possibly from a read error. The chain employs TRBV5-1 and TRBJ2-6; D may be TRBD1 or TRBD2 (6 bases each). Germline lookup yields CDR1 SGHRS and CDR2 YFSETQ. The CDR3 loop spans 15 amino acids. In DNA, the CDR3 is TGCGCCAGCAGTTTGGGGGGCACTGGGGCCAACGTCCTGACTTTC. This sequence encodes CASSLGGTGANVLTF.

The table lists this clonotype with many counts. The gene calls are TRBV5-1 and TRBJ2-1; D is ambiguous. Deletions cut 0 bases from V and 9 bases from J, with 13 bases between. Germline V gene sequence: CDR1 SGHRS, CDR2 YFSETQ. The CDR3 runs 14 residues. CDR3 region: CASSLELGSGEQFF. The CDR3 DNA reads TGCGCCAGCAGCTTGGAATTAGGGTCAGGTGAGCAGTTCTTC.